These T cell receptor beta chains were read from a single sample in a study of blood T cell repertoires in COVID-19. Profiling relied on immunoSEQ multiplex PCR, and the TCRdb table lists in-frame clones only, not all of them. The sample has approximately 210,000 clones, about 85% seen once. The sequencing sample was made of peripheral blood. The receptors here all came from a human donor in a cohort sampled during active COVID-19. Both conserved end residues are part of each CDR3. D genes are given only for firm matches. Size is stated for part of the rows, as once, few or many counts, or as a class when the clone is expanded.

v_gene	abundance	d_gene	j_gene	CDR3aa	CDR3nt
TRBV24-1	few	.	TRBJ2-2	CATSDEAPPNTGELFF	TGTGCCACCAGTGACGAGGCCCCGCCGAACACCGGGGAGCTGTTTTTT
TRBV6-4	.	.	TRBJ2-1	CASSVEGGSYNEQFF	TGTGCCAGCAGTGTTGAGGGGGGGTCCTACAATGAGCAGTTCTTC
TRBV9	.	TRBD1	TRBJ2-3	CASSVEGTGPTDTQYF	TGTGCCAGCAGCGTAGAGGGGACAGGTCCCACAGATACGCAGTATTTT
TRBV6-5	.	.	TRBJ2-7	CASSRAQFNYEQYF	TGTGCCAGCAGCAGGGCCCAGTTTAACTACGAGCAGTACTTC
TRBV6-5	.	TRBD1	TRBJ2-1	CASRTGTAIYNEQFF	TGTGCCAGCAGGACCGGGACAGCGATATACAATGAGCAGTTCTTC
TRBV5-6	.	TRBD2	TRBJ2-2	CASSRRGVFFGGELFF	TGTGCCAGCAGCCGCCGGGGGGTGTTCTTTGGCGGGGAGCTGTTTTTT
TRBV28	few	.	TRBJ1-3	CATSWGAGNTIYF	TGTGCCACCTCTTGGGGGGCTGGAAACACCATATATTTT
TRBV21-1	once	.	TRBJ1-6	CASSILRGEGSPLHF	TGTGCCAGCAGCATATTAAGGGGCGAAGGGTCACCCCTCCACTTT
TRBV5-1	.	.	TRBJ1-2	CASSGGTGRANYGYTF	TGCGCCAGCAGCGGCGGAACAGGGAGAGCTAACTATGGCTACACCTTC
TRBV19	.	.	TRBJ2-2	CASSIISVSGELFF	TGTGCCAGTAGTATTATCTCAGTTTCCGGGGAGCTGTTTTTT
TRBV7-9	.	TRBD2	TRBJ2-1	CASSFGTSGYSSYNEQFF	TGTGCCAGCAGCTTCGGGACTAGCGGATACAGCTCCTACAATGAGCAGTTCTTC
TRBV9	once	TRBD2	TRBJ2-3	CASSLGLAGVTDTQYF	TGTGCCAGCAGCCTCGGACTAGCGGGAGTAACAGATACGCAGTATTTT
TRBV11-2	once	TRBD1	TRBJ1-5	CASSFGTGGFSSNQPQHF	TGTGCCAGCAGCTTTGGGACAGGGGGCTTTAGCAGCAATCAGCCCCAGCATTTT
TRBV6-5	.	.	TRBJ2-3	CASSPRGRGDTQYF	TGTGCCAGCAGTCCCAGGGGGCGGGGGGATACGCAGTATTTT